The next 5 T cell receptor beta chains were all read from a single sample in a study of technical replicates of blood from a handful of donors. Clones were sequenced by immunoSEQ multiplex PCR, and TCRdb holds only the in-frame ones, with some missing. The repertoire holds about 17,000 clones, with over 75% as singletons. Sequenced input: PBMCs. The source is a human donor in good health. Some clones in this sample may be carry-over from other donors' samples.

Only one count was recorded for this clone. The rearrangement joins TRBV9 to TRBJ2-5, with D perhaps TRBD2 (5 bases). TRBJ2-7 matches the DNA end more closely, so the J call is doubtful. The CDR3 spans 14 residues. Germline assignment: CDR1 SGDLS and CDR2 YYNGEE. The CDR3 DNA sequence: TGTGCCAGCAGCGCCGGACTGGTTTCCTACGAGCAGTACTTC. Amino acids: CASSAGLVSYEQYF.

The CDR3 here is CASSQTGATTKTGELFF. Written as DNA, the CDR3 is TGTGCCAGCAGTCAGACAGGGGCAACGACCAAGACCGGGGAGCTGTTTTTT. V usage is TRBV27 and J usage is TRBJ2-2; 8 bases are shared with TRBD1. V shed 5 bases and J 5 bases; nucleotides not matched to a gene: 13. Germline V lookup: CDR1 MNHEY, CDR2 SMNVEV (reference sequence). CDR3 length: 17 amino acids.

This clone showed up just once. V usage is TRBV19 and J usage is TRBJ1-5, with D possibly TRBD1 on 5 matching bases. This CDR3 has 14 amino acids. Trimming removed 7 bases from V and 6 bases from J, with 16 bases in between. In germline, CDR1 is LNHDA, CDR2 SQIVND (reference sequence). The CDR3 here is CASTMEGRFQPQHF. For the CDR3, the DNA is TGTGCCAGTACCATGGAGGGACGGTTTCAGCCCCAGCATTTT.

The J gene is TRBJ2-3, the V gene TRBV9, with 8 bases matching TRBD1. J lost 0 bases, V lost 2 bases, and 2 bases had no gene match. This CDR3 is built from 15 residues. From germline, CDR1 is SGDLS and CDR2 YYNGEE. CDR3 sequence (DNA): TGTGCCAGCAGCGTCGCAGGGGGCAGCACAGATACGCAGTATTTT. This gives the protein CASSVAGGSTDTQYF.

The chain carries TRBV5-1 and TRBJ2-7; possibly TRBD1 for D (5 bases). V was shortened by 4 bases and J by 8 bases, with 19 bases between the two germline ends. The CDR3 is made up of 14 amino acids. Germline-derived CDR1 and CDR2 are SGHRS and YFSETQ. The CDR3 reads CASSRWAGPFQQYF. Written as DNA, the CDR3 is TGCGCCAGCAGCCGGTGGGCAGGGCCCTTTCAGCAGTACTTC.